These T cell receptor beta chains were read from a single sample in a study of T cell responses to AZD1222 COVID-19 vaccine. The protocol was immunoSEQ multiplex PCR, while the TCRdb copy is restricted to in-frame clones and leaves out a portion. This table holds 150,000 to 200,000 clones, more than 90% found once. Sequenced material: peripheral blood, taken 28 days after the second dose of the MenACWY control vaccine. These receptors originate from an adult who received the MenACWY meningococcal vaccine as a control. CDR3s include the opening cysteine and the closing phenylalanine or tryptophan. The D gene is left open where the match is weak. Expanded clones get a size class; other rows say once, few or many, or leave the size out.

V gene: TRBV2; clone size: NA; D gene: NA; J gene: TRBJ2-3; CDR3 protein: CASSLTRDPSTDTQYF; CDR3 DNA: TGTGCCAGCAGCCTCACTCGGGATCCTAGCACAGATACGCAGTATTTT
V gene: TRBV6-5; clone size: once; D gene: NA; J gene: TRBJ2-1; CDR3 protein: CASGTGTSYNEQFF; CDR3 DNA: TGTGCCAGCGGAACCGGGACATCCTACAATGAGCAGTTCTTC
V gene: TRBV14; clone size: NA; D gene: NA; J gene: TRBJ2-2; CDR3 protein: CASSPDWAGELFF; CDR3 DNA: TGTGCCAGCAGCCCGGACTGGGCCGGGGAGCTGTTTTTT
V gene: TRBV6-2/TRBV6-3; clone size: NA; D gene: NA; J gene: TRBJ1-5; CDR3 protein: CASSTGGARQPQHF; CDR3 DNA: TGTGCCAGCAGTACGGGAGGGGCACGTCAGCCCCAGCATTTT
V gene: TRBV19; clone size: NA; D gene: NA; J gene: TRBJ2-7; CDR3 protein: CASSKGIAYEQYF; CDR3 DNA: TGTGCCAGTAGTAAGGGTATAGCCTACGAGCAGTACTTC
V gene: TRBV9; clone size: NA; D gene: NA; J gene: TRBJ2-1; CDR3 protein: CASSYLGAGLGDEQFF; CDR3 DNA: TGTGCCAGCAGCTACCTAGGGGCGGGCCTGGGCGATGAGCAGTTCTTC
V gene: TRBV14; clone size: NA; D gene: TRBD1; J gene: TRBJ1-2; CDR3 protein: CASSDVGQGLYGYTF; CDR3 DNA: TGTGCCAGCAGCGATGTGGGACAGGGCCTCTATGGCTACACCTTC
V gene: TRBV6-5; clone size: NA; D gene: TRBD1; J gene: TRBJ2-7; CDR3 protein: CASSRQGSYEQYF; CDR3 DNA: TGTGCCAGCAGCCGACAGGGCTCCTACGAGCAGTACTTC
V gene: TRBV19; clone size: NA; D gene: TRBD1; J gene: TRBJ2-3; CDR3 protein: CASSRDRGLTDTQYF; CDR3 DNA: TGTGCCAGTAGTCGGGACAGGGGGCTAACAGATACGCAGTATTTT
V gene: TRBV7-3; clone size: once; D gene: TRBD1; J gene: TRBJ1-1; CDR3 protein: CASSLGGTEFNTEAFF; CDR3 DNA: TGTGCCAGCAGCTTAGGCGGGACAGAATTTAACACTGAAGCTTTCTTT
V gene: TRBV21-1; clone size: NA; D gene: NA; J gene: TRBJ1-3; CDR3 protein: CARTKERFSGNTIYF; CDR3 DNA: TGTGCCAGGACAAAGGAGAGATTCTCTGGAAACACCATATATTTT
V gene: TRBV6-6; clone size: NA; D gene: TRBD1; J gene: TRBJ1-2; CDR3 protein: CASLYGTGENYGYTF; CDR3 DNA: TGTGCCAGCTTATATGGGACAGGAGAAAACTATGGCTACACCTTC
V gene: TRBV2; clone size: NA; D gene: TRBD1; J gene: TRBJ2-2; CDR3 protein: CASSRQGVTGELFF; CDR3 DNA: TGTGCCAGCAGTCGACAGGGGGTAACCGGGGAGCTGTTTTTT
V gene: TRBV5-1; clone size: once; D gene: NA; J gene: TRBJ1-1; CDR3 protein: CASSWTGDTEAFF; CDR3 DNA: TGCGCCAGCAGCTGGACTGGAGACACTGAAGCTTTCTTT
V gene: TRBV5-1; clone size: once; D gene: TRBD2; J gene: TRBJ2-1; CDR3 protein: CASSLALAGGPNEQFF; CDR3 DNA: TGCGCCAGCAGCTTGGCTTTAGCGGGAGGCCCTAATGAGCAGTTCTTC
V gene: TRBV7-3; clone size: once; D gene: NA; J gene: TRBJ2-2; CDR3 protein: CASSLTLAGELFF; CDR3 DNA: TGTGCCAGCAGCTTAACCTTAGCCGGGGAGCTGTTTTTT